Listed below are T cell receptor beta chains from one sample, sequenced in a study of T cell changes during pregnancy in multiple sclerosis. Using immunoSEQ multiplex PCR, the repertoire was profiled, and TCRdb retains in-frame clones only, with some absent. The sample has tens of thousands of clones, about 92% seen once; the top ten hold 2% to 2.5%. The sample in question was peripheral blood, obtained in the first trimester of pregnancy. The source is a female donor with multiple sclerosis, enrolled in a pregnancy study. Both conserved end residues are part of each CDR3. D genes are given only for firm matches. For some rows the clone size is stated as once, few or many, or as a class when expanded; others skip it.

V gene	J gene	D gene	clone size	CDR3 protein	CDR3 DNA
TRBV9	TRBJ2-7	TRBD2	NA	CASSVGWGGSSREQYF	TGTGCCAGCAGCGTGGGTTGGGGCGGGAGCTCTCGCGAGCAGTACTTC
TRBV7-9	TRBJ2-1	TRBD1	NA	CASSLGQGIDNEQFF	TGTGCCAGCAGCTTGGGACAGGGAATTGACAATGAGCAGTTCTTC
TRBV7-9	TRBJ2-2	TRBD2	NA	CASSQRGLAGVVDELFF	TGTGCCAGCAGCCAAAGGGGACTAGCGGGAGTAGTTGACGAGCTGTTTTTT
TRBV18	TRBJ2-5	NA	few	CASSLIPADKSGETQYF	TGTGCCAGCTCCCTCATCCCGGCCGACAAAAGTGGAGAGACCCAGTACTTC
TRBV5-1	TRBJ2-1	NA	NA	CASSFSDNEQFF	TGCGCCAGCAGCTTCTCCGACAATGAGCAGTTCTTC
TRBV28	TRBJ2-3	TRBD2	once	CASRAGVRYSADTQYF	TGTGCCAGCAGGGCGGGAGTTCGGTACAGCGCAGATACGCAGTATTTT
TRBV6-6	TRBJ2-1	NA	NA	CASSYHSSSGNEQFF	TGTGCCAGCAGTTACCACTCGAGTTCTGGCAATGAGCAGTTCTTC
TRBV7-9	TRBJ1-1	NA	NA	CASSPSLAGFTEAFF	TGTGCCAGCAGCCCTTCCTTGGCGGGTTTCACTGAAGCTTTCTTT
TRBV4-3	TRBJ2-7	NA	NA	CASSPGLATRGVSYEQYF	TGCGCCAGCAGCCCTGGGCTAGCGACCCGAGGTGTCTCCTACGAGCAGTACTTC
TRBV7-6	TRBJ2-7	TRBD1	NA	CASSPPGQAYEQYF	TGTGCCAGCAGCCCGCCGGGACAGGCCTACGAGCAGTACTTC
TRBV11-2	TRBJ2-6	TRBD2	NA	CASSLGSGISGANVLTF	TGTGCCAGCAGCTTAGGTAGCGGGATTTCTGGGGCCAACGTCCTGACTTTC
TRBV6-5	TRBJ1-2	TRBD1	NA	CASGQGGYGYTF	TGTGCCAGCGGACAGGGGGGCTATGGCTACACCTTC
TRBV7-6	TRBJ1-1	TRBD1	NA	CASSLRGTENTEAFF	TGTGCCAGCAGCTTAAGGGGGACAGAGAACACTGAAGCTTTCTTT
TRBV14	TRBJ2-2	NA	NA	CASSQDRVNTGELFF	TGTGCCAGCAGCCAAGACAGGGTGAACACCGGGGAGCTGTTTTTT
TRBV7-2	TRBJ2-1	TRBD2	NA	CASSPLETSVWDEQFF	TGTGCCAGCAGCCCGCTAGAGACTAGCGTATGGGATGAGCAGTTCTTC
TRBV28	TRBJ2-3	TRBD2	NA	CVSSRAGGLPSTDTQYF	TGTGTATCTTCGCGGGCGGGAGGGTTACCTAGCACAGATACGCAGTATTTT
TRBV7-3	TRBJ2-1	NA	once	CASSLTVDTRSYYGNEQFF	TGTGCCAGCAGCTTAACGGTGGACACCAGGTCGTATTATGGGAATGAGCAGTTCTTC
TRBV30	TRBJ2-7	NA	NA	CAWGGPTYEQYF	TGTGCCTGGGGAGGGCCCACCTACGAGCAGTACTTC
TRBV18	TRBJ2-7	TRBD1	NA	CASSPNRQGTGDEQYF	TGTGCCAGCTCACCGAACAGACAGGGTACAGGCGACGAGCAGTACTTC
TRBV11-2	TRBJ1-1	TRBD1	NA	CASSLAARGQLNTEAFF	TGTGCCAGCAGCTTAGCCGCACGGGGACAGTTGAACACTGAAGCTTTCTTT
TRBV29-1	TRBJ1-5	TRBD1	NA	CSVTDRAIGARNQPQHF	TGCAGCGTCACCGACAGGGCGATAGGGGCAAGGAATCAGCCCCAGCATTTT
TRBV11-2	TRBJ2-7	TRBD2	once	CASRSSGSFLYEQYF	TGTGCCAGCAGATCTAGCGGGAGTTTCCTCTACGAGCAGTACTTC
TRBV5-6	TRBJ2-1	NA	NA	CASSLGHSTNEQFF	TGTGCCAGCAGCTTGGGGCACAGTACCAATGAGCAGTTCTTC
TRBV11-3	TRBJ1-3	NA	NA	CASSLRGPGNTIYF	TGTGCCAGCAGCTTGCGAGGCCCCGGAAACACCATATATTTT
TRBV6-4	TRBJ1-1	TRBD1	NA	CASKGARNTEAFF	TGTGCCAGCAAGGGGGCTCGGAACACTGAAGCTTTCTTT
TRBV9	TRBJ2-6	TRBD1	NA	CASSPLGTGVPGANVLTF	TGTGCCAGCAGCCCCCTTGGGACAGGGGTGCCTGGGGCCAACGTCCTGACTTTC
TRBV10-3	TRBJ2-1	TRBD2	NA	CATRGTSGSNEQFF	TGTGCCACCAGGGGGACTAGCGGCTCCAATGAGCAGTTCTTC
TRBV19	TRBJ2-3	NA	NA	CASSTRRRDSEEYF	TGTGCCAGTAGCACACGGCGCCGGGACTCCGAGGAGTATTTT
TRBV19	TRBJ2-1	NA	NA	CASSSRVGPYNEQFF	TGTGCCAGTAGTTCCCGGGTGGGGCCCTACAATGAGCAGTTCTTC
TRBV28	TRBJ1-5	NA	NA	CASSFEQVINQPQHF	TGTGCCAGCAGTTTCGAACAGGTGATAAATCAGCCCCAGCATTTT
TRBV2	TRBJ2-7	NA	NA	CASSAQGRGPYEQYF	TGTGCCAGCAGTGCACAGGGTCGCGGTCCCTACGAGCAGTACTTC
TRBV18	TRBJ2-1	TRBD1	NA	CASSLRDSYNEQFF	TGTGCCAGCTCACTCCGGGACAGCTACAATGAGCAGTTCTTC
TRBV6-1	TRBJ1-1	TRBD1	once	CASSEDVRAGGMNTEAFF	TGTGCCAGCAGTGAAGATGTTAGGGCAGGGGGAATGAACACTGAAGCTTTCTTT
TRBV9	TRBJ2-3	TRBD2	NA	CASSATSGAHPTQYF	TGTGCCAGCAGCGCGACTAGCGGGGCACATCCTACGCAGTATTTT
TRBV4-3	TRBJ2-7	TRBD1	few	CASSQEGGTGGYEQYF	TGCGCCAGCAGCCAAGAAGGAGGGACAGGGGGCTACGAGCAGTACTTC
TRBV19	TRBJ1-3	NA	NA	CASDSGTLSGNTIYF	TGTGCCAGTGACTCCGGGACACTCTCTGGAAACACCATATATTTT
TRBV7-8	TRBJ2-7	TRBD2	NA	CASSLVQTSGSPYEQYF	TGTGCCAGCAGCTTAGTTCAGACTAGCGGGAGCCCCTACGAGCAGTACTTC
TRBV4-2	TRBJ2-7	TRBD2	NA	CASSQETSGGTALSYEQYF	TGTGCCAGCAGCCAAGAGACTAGCGGAGGAACTGCCCTTTCCTACGAGCAGTACTTC
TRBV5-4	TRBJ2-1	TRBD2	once	CASSFKGLASDEQFF	TGTGCCAGCAGCTTCAAGGGACTAGCTTCAGATGAGCAGTTCTTC
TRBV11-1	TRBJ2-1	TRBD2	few	CASLKRENREQFF	TGTGCCAGCCTCAAGCGGGAGAACCGCGAGCAGTTCTTC
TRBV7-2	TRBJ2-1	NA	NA	CASSPRQSFYNEQFF	TGTGCCAGCAGCCCTAGACAGTCGTTCTACAATGAGCAGTTCTTC
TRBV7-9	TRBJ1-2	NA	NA	CASSLGQGQNYGYTF	TGTGCCAGCAGCTTAGGTCAGGGACAAAACTATGGCTACACCTTC
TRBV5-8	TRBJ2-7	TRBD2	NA	CASRLLAGQPEQYF	TGTGCCAGCAGGCTCCTAGCGGGTCAACCCGAGCAGTACTTC
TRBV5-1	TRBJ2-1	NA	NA	CASSPDSTSYNEQFF	TGCGCCAGCAGCCCGGACTCGACGAGTTACAATGAGCAGTTCTTC
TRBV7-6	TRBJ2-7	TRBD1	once	CASSSPGQGLVYEQYF	TGTGCCAGCAGCTCACCGGGACAGGGGTTGGTATACGAGCAGTACTTC
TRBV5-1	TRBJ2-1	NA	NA	CASSLAWRRSSYNEQFF	TGCGCCAGCAGCTTGGCCTGGCGGCGAAGCTCCTACAATGAGCAGTTCTTC
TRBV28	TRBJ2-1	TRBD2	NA	CASGQTSAYNEQFF	TGTGCCAGCGGTCAGACTAGCGCCTACAATGAGCAGTTCTTC
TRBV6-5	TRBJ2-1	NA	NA	CASSYSLVTNEQFF	TGTGCCAGCAGTTACTCCCTGGTCACAAATGAGCAGTTCTTC